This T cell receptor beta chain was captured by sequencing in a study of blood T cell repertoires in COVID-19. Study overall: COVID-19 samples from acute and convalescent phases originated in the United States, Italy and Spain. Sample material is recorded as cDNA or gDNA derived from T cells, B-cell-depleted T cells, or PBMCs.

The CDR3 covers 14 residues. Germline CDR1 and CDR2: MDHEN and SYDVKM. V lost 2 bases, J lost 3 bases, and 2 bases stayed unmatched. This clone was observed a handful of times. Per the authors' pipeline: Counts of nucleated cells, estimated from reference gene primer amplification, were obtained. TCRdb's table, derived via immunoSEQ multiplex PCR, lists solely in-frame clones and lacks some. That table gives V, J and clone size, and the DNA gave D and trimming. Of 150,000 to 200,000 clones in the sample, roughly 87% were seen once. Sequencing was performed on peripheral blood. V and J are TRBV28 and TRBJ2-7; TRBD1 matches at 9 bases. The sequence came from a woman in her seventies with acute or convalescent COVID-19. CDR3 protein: CASSLPDRGYEQYF. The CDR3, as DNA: TGTGCCAGCAGTTTACCGGACAGGGGCTACGAGCAGTACTTC.